These 28 T cell receptor beta chains came from one sample sequenced in a study of CD8+ T cells in alopecia areata. RNA was isolated and reverse transcribed to cDNA, the sequencing template. Here immunoSEQ multiplex PCR was the method, and the copy in TCRdb shows in-frame clones only, minus some. Of around 150,000 clones listed, 55% to 75% are singletons. As to treatment: oral pan-JAK inhibitor, 5-10 mg twice daily. The source material was CD4+ T cells sorted from blood, sampled at week 4, from a patient treated with tofacitinib. Receptor source: a human donor with alopecia areata.

The sample holds many counts of this clone. The V and J genes are TRBV27 and TRBJ2-7, with D maybe TRBD2 (6 bases). The CDR3 covers 16 residues. The germline V and J ends were trimmed by 6 bases and 4 bases, with 22 bases remaining between them. Germline CDR1 and CDR2: MNHEY and SMNVEV (reference sequence). CDR3 coding DNA: TGTGCCAGCAGGCCAGAGGGGAGGCGAAGTGTATACGAGCAGTACTTC. It specifies CASRPEGRRSVYEQYF.

The chain is built from TRBV30 and TRBJ1-2, with unresolved D. The CDR3 runs 14 residues. Germline CDR1 is GTSNPN and CDR2 is SVGIG (reference sequence). Between the trimmed V and J ends, which lost 2 bases and 0 bases, there was a span of 10 bases. CDR3 sequence: CAWSHALANYGYTF. In nucleotides, the CDR3 is TGTGCCTGGAGTCATGCCCTGGCTAACTATGGCTACACCTTC.

The chain carries TRBV9 and TRBJ2-7; D not resolved. CDR1 SGDLS and CDR2 YYNGEE come from the germline V gene. The CDR3 runs 14 residues. V lost 0 bases and J lost 4, with 11 bases in between. CDR3 protein: CASSVGVDSYEQYF. The CDR3 DNA reads as TGTGCCAGCAGCGTAGGTGTCGACTCATACGAGCAGTACTTC.

This chain connects TRBV6-5 to TRBJ2-2; a weak D match, TRBD1 (8 bases). Germline-derived CDR1 and CDR2 are MNHEY and SVGAGI. The V end was cut by 7 bases, the J end by 4 bases, with 13 bases between. The CDR3 has 14 residues. The CDR3 region is CASNHRGGTGELFF. The CDR3, as DNA: TGTGCCAGCAATCACAGGGGGGGCACCGGGGAGCTGTTTTTT.

The chain joins TRBV7-9 to TRBJ2-5, with D unclear. Germline values: CDR1 SEHNR, CDR2 FQNEAQ (reference sequence). There are 10 residues in the CDR3. V was cut by 10 bases and J by 5 bases, with 8 bases left in between. The CDR3 sequence: CATTGETQYF. The CDR3 DNA reads as TGTGCCACCACCGGGGAGACCCAGTACTTC.

The chain links TRBV7-9 to TRBJ1-4, with D possibly matching TRBD1 (5 bases). The V and J ends lost 5 bases and 3 bases respectively, with 13 bases between them. The CDR3 runs 15 residues. Germline CDR1 is SEHNR and CDR2 is FQNEAQ (reference sequence). CDR3: CASSPSWDSNEKLFF. The CDR3 DNA reads TGTGCCAGCAGCCCCAGTTGGGACTCTAATGAAAAACTGTTTTTT.

This clone was detected only a few times. This sequence joins TRBV29-1 and TRBJ1-1, with 7 bases fitting TRBD1. Trimming at V came to 3 bases and at J to 5 bases, leaving 6 bases not matched to a gene. The CDR3 is 13 residues long. Germline CDR1 SQVTM, CDR2 ANQGSEA. The CDR3 DNA follows: TGCAGCGTTGACTTAACAGGGGAGACTGAAGCTTTCTTT. This translates into CSVDLTGETEAFF.

The DNA for the CDR3 is TGTGCCAGAGAGGGACGGATCGATGGCTACACCTTC. Protein product: CAREGRIDGYTF. The V gene is TRBV25-1, the J gene TRBJ1-2, with D perhaps matching TRBD1 (5 bases). Trimming left V 9 bases short and J 6 bases short, with 14 bases between. CDR1 and CDR2 from the germline V gene are MGHDK and SYGVNS. The CDR3 covers 12 residues.

In this sample, this clone turned up a few times. The chain has TRBV7-2 and TRBJ2-1, with TRBD2 as a possible D gene (5 bases). Per germline, CDR1 SGHTA and CDR2 FQGNSA. The V end lost 7 bases, the J end lost 8 bases, and 15 bases lay between the germline ends. The length of the CDR3 is 13 residues. CDR3 bases: TGTGCCAGCACTCCCCCCCGGGAAGATGAGCAGTTCTTC. This codes for CASTPPREDEQFF.

The chain joins TRBV7-2 to TRBJ2-3; D is unresolved. Germline CDR1 reads SGHTA; CDR2 reads FQGNSA. V shed 1 base and J shed 0 bases, with 11 bases lying between them. The CDR3 has 16 amino acids. The chain's CDR3 is CASSLEWPASTDTQYF. The CDR3 nucleotides read TGTGCCAGCAGCTTAGAGTGGCCAGCTAGCACAGATACGCAGTATTTT.

This clone was observed a handful of times. The V and J genes are TRBV27 and TRBJ1-2; possible D gene TRBD1, 6 bases. V lost 5 bases, J lost 5 bases, and 15 bases lay in between. Germline V lookup: CDR1 MNHEY, CDR2 SMNVEV (reference sequence). This CDR3 spans 14 amino acids. The CDR3 sequence is CASSDGRGGYGYTF. For the CDR3, the DNA is TGTGCCAGCAGTGACGGCAGAGGGGGTTATGGCTACACCTTC.

The V and J genes are TRBV27 and TRBJ1-1, with D perhaps TRBD1 (6 bases). Trimming took 6 bases from V and 3 from J, leaving 14 bases between them. The germline V gene has CDR1 MNHEY and CDR2 SMNVEV (reference sequence). The CDR3 has 14 amino acids. The CDR3: CASRDSWTDTEAFF. The CDR3 DNA follows: TGTGCCAGCAGGGACAGTTGGACTGACACTGAAGCTTTCTTT.

There are a few counts of this clone. V is TRBV30 and J is TRBJ1-3; D gene ambiguous. Germline CDR1 GTSNPN, CDR2 SVGIG (reference sequence). The V end lost 6 bases, the J end lost 0 bases, and 18 bases lay between the germline ends. The length of the CDR3 is 16 residues. The CDR3 loop is CACPGRKLGSGNTIYF. DNA of the CDR3: TGTGCCTGTCCCGGACGCAAGCTCGGCTCTGGAAACACCATATATTTT.

The rearrangement joins TRBV6-5 to TRBJ2-7, with 7 bases that match TRBD1. V lost 8 bases and J lost 12; bases outside the gene matches: 19. Germline V gene lookup returns CDR1 MNHEY and CDR2 SVGAGI. This CDR3 has 14 amino acids. The CDR3: CASGRGQNRAVRYF. CDR3 coding DNA: TGTGCCAGCGGCCGGGGACAGAACCGGGCGGTGCGGTACTTC.

This chain connects TRBV25-1 to TRBJ1-5; D is undetermined. The CDR3 has 15 residues. V shed 6 bases and J shed 2 bases, with 14 bases lying between them. CDR1 and CDR2 from the germline V gene are MGHDK and SYGVNS. The CDR3 reads CASRARGEGNQPQHF. CDR3 DNA sequence: TGTGCCAGCAGAGCCCGGGGTGAAGGCAATCAGCCCCAGCATTTT.

This clone has a handful of counts. V gene TRBV4-1 combines with J gene TRBJ1-1; unclear D gene. The CDR3 is 15 residues long. V lost 0 bases and J lost 4, with 12 bases in between. Germline CDR1 MGHRA, CDR2 YSYEKL. As DNA, the CDR3 is TGCGCCAGCAGCCAAGATGGCAGTTTATTCACTGAAGCTTTCTTT. Protein: CASSQDGSLFTEAFF.

The CDR3 sequence is CASSGSRYNEQFF. The CDR3 bases are TGTGCCAGCAGTGGCAGCAGGTACAATGAGCAGTTCTTC. V gene TRBV2 combines with J gene TRBJ2-1; D is ambiguous. The CDR3 is 13 amino acids. The ends were cut back, 4 bases at V and 4 bases at J, with 8 bases in the middle. Germline V lookup: CDR1 SNHLY, CDR2 FYNNEI.

The rearrangement joins TRBV9 to TRBJ1-4, with D possibly being TRBD1 (5 bases). The germline V and J ends were trimmed by 7 bases and 0 bases, with 13 bases remaining between them. This CDR3 is 15 amino acids long. From germline, CDR1 is SGDLS and CDR2 YYNGEE. CDR3 DNA sequence: TGTGCCAGCGGGATGGGGGACCCAACTAATGAAAAACTGTTTTTT. This codes for CASGMGDPTNEKLFF.

This clone was detected only once. The chain employs TRBV14 and TRBJ2-7; maybe TRBD1 (5 bases). Germline values: CDR1 SGHDN, CDR2 FVKESK. The CDR3 runs 17 residues. Trimming removed 1 base at V and 1 base at J, with 17 bases between. The CDR3 DNA reads TGTGCCAGCAGCCAAGCCTTAGGGGCAGCTCGGTCCTACGAGCAGTACTTC. Translating gives CASSQALGAARSYEQYF.

This clone was picked up a small number of times. One end of the junction varies from germline; a read error may be responsible. V and J are TRBV30 and TRBJ2-7; 10 bases map to TRBD1. Germline V lookup: CDR1 GTSNPN, CDR2 SVGIG (reference sequence). This CDR3 has 11 amino acids. The CDR3 reads CAWSSQDRGNF. The CDR3 DNA is TGTGCCTGGAGTTCACAGGACAGGGGGAACTTC.

The chain combines TRBV4-3 with TRBJ2-3; 7 nucleotides align to TRBD2. The CDR3 has 17 amino acids. V was pared by 0 bases and J by 4 bases, with 10 bases of the junction left unmatched. Germline assignment: CDR1 LGHNA and CDR2 YSLEER. CDR3: CASSQDLPSGPPDTQYF. CDR3 sequence (DNA): TGCGCCAGCAGCCAAGATCTTCCTAGCGGCCCCCCAGATACGCAGTATTTT.

As for this clone: Other DNA sequences from this sample encode an identical CDR3 as well. The gene calls are TRBV29-1 and TRBJ2-5; 10 bases match TRBD1. Germline assignment: CDR1 SQVTM and CDR2 ANQGSEA. CDR3 size: 12 residues. J gave up 4 bases and V 6 bases, and 2 bases lay outside the gene matches. CDR3 residues: CSVGTGVETQYF. CDR3 DNA sequence: TGCAGCGTGGGGACAGGGGTAGAGACCCAGTACTTC.

The sample holds a few counts of this clone. The identical CDR3 is also encoded by other nucleotide sequences in the sample. The chain has TRBV29-1 and TRBJ2-7; D might be TRBD2 (5 bases). This CDR3 is 12 amino acids long. V was clipped by 2 bases and J by 2 bases, with 7 bases between them. Germline-derived CDR1 and CDR2 are SQVTM and ANQGSEA. CDR3 protein: CSVERGPYEQYF. In nucleotides, the CDR3 is TGCAGCGTTGAAAGAGGGCCCTACGAGCAGTACTTC.

V gene TRBV29-1 combines with J gene TRBJ2-1; a weak D match, TRBD2 (6 bases). This CDR3 region has 13 residues. The germline V and J ends were trimmed by 7 bases and 2 bases, with 12 bases remaining between them. In germline, CDR1 is SQVTM, CDR2 ANQGSEA. This chain's CDR3 is CSGRRGTYNEQFF. CDR3 in DNA: TGCAGCGGTAGGCGCGGGACCTACAATGAGCAGTTCTTC.

As regards this clone: The sample has other DNA sequences that encode this CDR3 too. V is TRBV27 and J is TRBJ1-2, with 7 bases lining up with TRBD1. CDR3 length: 14 residues. The J segment lost 2 bases and the V segment lost 3 bases, leaving 3 bases of the junction unmatched. Germline CDR1 and CDR2: MNHEY and SMNVEV (reference sequence). CDR3 DNA: TGTGCCAGCAGTTTTTCGGGACAGAACTATGGCTACACCTTC. Translated: CASSFSGQNYGYTF.

This clone was seen once. This chain links TRBV29-1 with TRBJ2-7; 8 bases are shared with TRBD1. Germline CDR1 reads SQVTM; CDR2 reads ANQGSEA. The CDR3 runs to 13 residues. Trimming took 4 bases from V and 2 from J; bases not matched to a gene: 4. DNA of the CDR3: TGCAGCGTTGGGGCAGGGGGCCCCTACGAGCAGTACTTC. This codes for CSVGAGGPYEQYF.

The chain combines TRBV9 with TRBJ1-2; D not certain. Germline loops: CDR1 SGDLS, CDR2 YYNGEE. Trimming shortened V by 3 bases and J by 6 bases, and 9 bases separated the two germline ends. The CDR3 totals 12 residues. The CDR3 DNA is TGTGCCAGCAGCGCCCCATCCGATGGCTACACCTTC. Translating it yields CASSAPSDGYTF. Full variable domain (missing parts from reference TRBV9 and TRBJ1-2): DSGVTQTPKHLITATGQRVTLRCSPRSGDLSVYWYQQSLDQGLQFLIQYYNGEERAKGNILERFSAQQFPDLHSELNLSSLELGDSALYFCASSAPSDGYTFGSGTRLTVV.

V gene TRBV5-1 combines with J gene TRBJ2-1, with TRBD2 identical over 10 bases. Trimming cost V 4 bases and J 4 bases; bases outside gene matches: 8. The CDR3 is 16 residues long. Germline-derived CDR1 and CDR2 are SGHRS and YFSETQ. The CDR3 region is CASSPTSGASYNEQFF. The CDR3 bases are TGCGCCAGCAGCCCCACTAGCGGGGCGTCTTACAATGAGCAGTTCTTC.